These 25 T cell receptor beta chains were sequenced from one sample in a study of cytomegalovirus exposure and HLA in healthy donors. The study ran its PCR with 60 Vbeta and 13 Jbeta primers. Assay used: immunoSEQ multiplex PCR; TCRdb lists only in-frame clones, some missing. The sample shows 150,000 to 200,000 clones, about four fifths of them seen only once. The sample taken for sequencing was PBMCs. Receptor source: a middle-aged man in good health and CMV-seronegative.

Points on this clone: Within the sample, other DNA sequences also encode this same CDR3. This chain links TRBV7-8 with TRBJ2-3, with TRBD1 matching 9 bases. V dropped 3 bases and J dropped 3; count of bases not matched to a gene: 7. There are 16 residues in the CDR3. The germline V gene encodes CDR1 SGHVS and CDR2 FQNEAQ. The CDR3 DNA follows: TGTGCCAGCAGCTTTGGCCGGGACAGGGCAACAGATACGCAGTATTTT. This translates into CASSFGRDRATDTQYF.

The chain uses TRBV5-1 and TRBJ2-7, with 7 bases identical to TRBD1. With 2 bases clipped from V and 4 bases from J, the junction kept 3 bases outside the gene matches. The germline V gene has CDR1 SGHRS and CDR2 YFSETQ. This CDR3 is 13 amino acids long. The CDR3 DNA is TGCGCCAGCAGCTTCCCGGACAGGTACGAGCAGTACTTC. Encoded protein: CASSFPDRYEQYF.

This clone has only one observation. CDR3 in amino acids: CASSLVQGRNQPQHF. The CDR3 coding sequence is TGTGCCAGCAGCTTAGTTCAGGGGCGTAATCAGCCCCAGCATTTT. The genes are TRBV11-2 and TRBJ1-5; TRBD1 might be the D (6 bases). This CDR3 is built from 15 residues. V lost 1 base and J lost 4, with 11 bases in between. Germline loops: CDR1 SGHAT, CDR2 FQNNGV. Filled out from reference TRBV11-2 and TRBJ1-5, the complete variable domain reads EAGVAQSPRYKIIEKRQSVAFWCNPISGHATLYWYQQILGQGPKLLIQFQNNGVVDDSQLPKDRFSAERLKGVDSTLKIQPAKLEDSAVYLCASSLVQGRNQPQHFGDGTRLSIL.

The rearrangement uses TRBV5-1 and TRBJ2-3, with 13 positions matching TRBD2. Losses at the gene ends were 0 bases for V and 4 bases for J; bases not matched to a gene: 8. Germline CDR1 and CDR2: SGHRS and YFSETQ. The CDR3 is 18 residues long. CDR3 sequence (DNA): TGCGCCAGCAGCTTGGGGTACGTGACTAGCGGGGGGCCAGATACGCAGTATTTT. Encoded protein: CASSLGYVTSGGPDTQYF.

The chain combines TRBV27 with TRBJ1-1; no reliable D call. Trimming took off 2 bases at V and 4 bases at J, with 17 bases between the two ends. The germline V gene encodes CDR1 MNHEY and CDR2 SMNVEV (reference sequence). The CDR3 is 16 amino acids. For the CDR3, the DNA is TGTGCCAGCAGTTTACCTCCGGACGGGGAATGCACTGAAGCTTTCTTT. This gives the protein CASSLPPDGECTEAFF.

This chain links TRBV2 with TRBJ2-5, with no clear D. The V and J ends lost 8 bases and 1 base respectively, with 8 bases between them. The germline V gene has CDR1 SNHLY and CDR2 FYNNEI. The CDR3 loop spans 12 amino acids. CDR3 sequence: CASRVVQETQYF. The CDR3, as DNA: TGTGCCAGCCGGGTGGTCCAAGAGACCCAGTACTTC.

CDR3 loop: CASSARQDSPLHF. Written as DNA, the CDR3 is TGTGCCAGCAGTGCCCGACAGGATTCACCCCTCCACTTT. The chain uses TRBV6-1 and TRBJ1-6, with D perhaps TRBD1 (6 bases). CDR3 length equals 13 residues. Germline CDR1 and CDR2: MNHNS and SASEGT. V dropped 4 bases and J dropped 8 bases, with 9 bases sitting between them.

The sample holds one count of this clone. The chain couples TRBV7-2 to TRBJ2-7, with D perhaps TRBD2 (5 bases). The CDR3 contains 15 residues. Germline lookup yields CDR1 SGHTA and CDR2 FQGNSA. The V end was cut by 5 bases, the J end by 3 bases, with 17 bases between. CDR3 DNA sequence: TGTGCCAGCAGCCGTGACGGATTTCGGGACTACGAGCAGTACTTC. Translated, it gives CASSRDGFRDYEQYF.

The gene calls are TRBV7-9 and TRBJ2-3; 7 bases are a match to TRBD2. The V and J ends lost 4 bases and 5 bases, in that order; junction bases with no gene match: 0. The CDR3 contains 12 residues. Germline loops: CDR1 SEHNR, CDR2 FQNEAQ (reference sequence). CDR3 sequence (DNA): TGTGCCAGCAGCTCGGGGGGAGATACGCAGTATTTT. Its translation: CASSSGGDTQYF.

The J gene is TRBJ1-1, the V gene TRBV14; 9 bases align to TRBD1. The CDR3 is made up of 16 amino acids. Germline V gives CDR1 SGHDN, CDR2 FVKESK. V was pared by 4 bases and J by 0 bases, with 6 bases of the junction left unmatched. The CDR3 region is CASSPGTGTMNTEAFF. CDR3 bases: TGTGCCAGCAGCCCGGGGACAGGGACTATGAACACTGAAGCTTTCTTT.

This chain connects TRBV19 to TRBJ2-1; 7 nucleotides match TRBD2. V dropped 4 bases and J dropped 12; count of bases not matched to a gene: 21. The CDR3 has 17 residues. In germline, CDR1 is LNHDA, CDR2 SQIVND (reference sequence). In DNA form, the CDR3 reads TGTGCCAGTAGTAGGTCCAGCCGGCCTTACAATGAGCGGGGGCAGTTCTTC. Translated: CASSRSSRPYNERGQFF. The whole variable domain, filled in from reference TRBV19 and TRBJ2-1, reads DGGITQSPKYLFRKEGQNVTLSCEQNLNHDAMYWYRQDPGQGLRLIYYSQIVNDFQKGDIAEGYSVSREKKESFPLTVTSAQKNPTAFYLCASSRSSRPYNERGQFFGPGTRLTVL.

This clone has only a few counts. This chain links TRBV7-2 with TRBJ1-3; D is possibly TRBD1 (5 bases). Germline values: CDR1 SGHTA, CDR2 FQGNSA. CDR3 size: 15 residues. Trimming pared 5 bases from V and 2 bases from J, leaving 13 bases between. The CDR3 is CASSPTPGAGNTIYF. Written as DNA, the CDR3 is TGTGCCAGCAGCCCCACCCCGGGGGCTGGAAACACCATATATTTT.

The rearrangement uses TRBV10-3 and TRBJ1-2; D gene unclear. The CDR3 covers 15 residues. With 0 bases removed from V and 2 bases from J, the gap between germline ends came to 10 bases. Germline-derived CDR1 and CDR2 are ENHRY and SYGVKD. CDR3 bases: TGTGCCATCAGTGAGTCGGGCAGGATGAACTATGGCTACACCTTC. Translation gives CAISESGRMNYGYTF.

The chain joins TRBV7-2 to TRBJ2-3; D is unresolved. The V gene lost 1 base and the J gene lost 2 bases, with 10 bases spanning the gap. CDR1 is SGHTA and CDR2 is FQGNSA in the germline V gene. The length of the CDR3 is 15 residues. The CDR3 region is CASSLGGQLTDTQYF. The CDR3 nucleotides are TGTGCCAGCAGCTTAGGTGGGCAGCTCACAGATACGCAGTATTTT.

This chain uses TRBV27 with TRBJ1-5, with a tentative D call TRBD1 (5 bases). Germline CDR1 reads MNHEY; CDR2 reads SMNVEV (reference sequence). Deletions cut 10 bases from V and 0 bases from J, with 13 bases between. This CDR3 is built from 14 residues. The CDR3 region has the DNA TGTGCCACTAGGGGCTCCATTAGCAATCAGCCCCAGCATTTT. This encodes CATRGSISNQPQHF.

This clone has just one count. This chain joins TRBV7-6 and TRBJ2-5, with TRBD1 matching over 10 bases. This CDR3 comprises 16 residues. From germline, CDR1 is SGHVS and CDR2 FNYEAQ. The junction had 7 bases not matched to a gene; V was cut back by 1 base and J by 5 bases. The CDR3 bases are TGTGCCAGCAGCTTAGGTTTGACAGGGGGCAGGGAGACCCAGTACTTC. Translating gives CASSLGLTGGRETQYF. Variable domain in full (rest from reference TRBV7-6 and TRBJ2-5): GAGVSQSPRYKVTKRGQDVALRCDPISGHVSLYWYRQALGQGPEFLTYFNYEAQQDKSGLPNDRFSAERPEGSISTLTIQRTEQRDSAMYRCASSLGLTGGRETQYFGPGTRLLVL.

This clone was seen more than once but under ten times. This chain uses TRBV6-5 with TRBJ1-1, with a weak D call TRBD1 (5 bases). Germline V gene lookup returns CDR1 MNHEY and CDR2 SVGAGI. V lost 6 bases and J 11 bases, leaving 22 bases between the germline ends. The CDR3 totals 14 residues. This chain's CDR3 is CASSKVGKDRGAFF. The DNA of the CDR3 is TGTGCCAGCAGCAAAGTAGGGAAGGACCGGGGGGCTTTCTTT.

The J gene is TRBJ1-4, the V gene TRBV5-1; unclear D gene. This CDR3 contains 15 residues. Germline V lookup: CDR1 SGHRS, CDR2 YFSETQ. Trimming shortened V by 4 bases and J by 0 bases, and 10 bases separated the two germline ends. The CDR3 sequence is CASSVDVATNEKLFF. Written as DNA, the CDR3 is TGCGCCAGCAGCGTAGATGTTGCAACTAATGAAAAACTGTTTTTT.

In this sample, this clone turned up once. In DNA, the CDR3 is TGTGCCAGCAGACCAGCGGGAGCTACGCAGTATTTT. This gives the protein CASRPAGATQYF. The rearrangement joins TRBV11-2 to TRBJ2-3; 8 bases align to TRBD2. CDR1 and CDR2 from the germline V gene are SGHAT and FQNNGV. The CDR3 has 12 residues. V was pared by 6 bases and J by 8 bases, with 4 bases of the junction left unmatched.

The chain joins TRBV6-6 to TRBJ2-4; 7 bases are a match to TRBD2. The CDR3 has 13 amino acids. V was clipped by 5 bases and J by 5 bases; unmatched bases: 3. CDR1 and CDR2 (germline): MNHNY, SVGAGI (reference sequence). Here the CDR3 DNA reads TGTGCCAGCAGTCGGACTAGTCAAAACATTCAGTACTTC. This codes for CASSRTSQNIQYF.

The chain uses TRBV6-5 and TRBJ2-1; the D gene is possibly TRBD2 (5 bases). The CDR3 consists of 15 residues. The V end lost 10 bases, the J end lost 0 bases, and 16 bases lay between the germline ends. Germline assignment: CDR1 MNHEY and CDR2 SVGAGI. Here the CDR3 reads CATRSPGSSYNEQFF. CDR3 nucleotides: TGTGCCACCCGGTCTCCGGGGTCCTCCTACAATGAGCAGTTCTTC.

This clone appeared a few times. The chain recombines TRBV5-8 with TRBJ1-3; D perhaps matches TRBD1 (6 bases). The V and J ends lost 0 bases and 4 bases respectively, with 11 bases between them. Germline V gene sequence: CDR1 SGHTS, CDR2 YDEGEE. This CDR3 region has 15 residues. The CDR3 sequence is CASSLEGTRGNTIYF. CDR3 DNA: TGTGCCAGCAGCTTGGAAGGGACACGCGGAAACACCATATATTTT.

The CDR3 protein is CSAGGTVNTEAFF. DNA of the CDR3: TGCAGCGCCGGTGGGACAGTGAACACTGAAGCTTTCTTT. V is TRBV29-1 and J is TRBJ1-1; 7 nucleotides match TRBD1. V gave up 7 bases and J gave up 0 bases; unmatched junction bases: 5. This CDR3 is built from 13 residues. The V gene's germline CDR1 is SQVTM and CDR2 ANQGSEA. Combining the CDR3 with reference TRBV29-1 and TRBJ1-1 gives the whole variable domain SAVISQKPSRDICQRGTSLTIQCQVDSQVTMMFWYRQQPGQSLTLIATANQGSEATYESGFVIDKFPISRPNLTFSTLTVSNMSPEDSSIYLCSAGGTVNTEAFFGQGTRLTVV.

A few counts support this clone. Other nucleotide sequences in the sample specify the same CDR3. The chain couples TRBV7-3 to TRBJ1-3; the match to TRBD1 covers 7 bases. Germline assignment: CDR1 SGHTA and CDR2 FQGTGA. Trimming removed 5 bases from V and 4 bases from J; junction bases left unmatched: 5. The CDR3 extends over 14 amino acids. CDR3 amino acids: CASSPQGTGNTIYF. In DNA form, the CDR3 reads TGTGCCAGCAGCCCACAGGGGACGGGAAACACCATATATTTT.

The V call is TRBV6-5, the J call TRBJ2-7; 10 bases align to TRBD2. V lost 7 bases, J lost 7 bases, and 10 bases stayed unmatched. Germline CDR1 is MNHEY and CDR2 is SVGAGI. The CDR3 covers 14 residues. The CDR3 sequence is CASKPRLAGGEQYF. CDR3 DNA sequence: TGTGCCAGCAAACCCCGACTAGCGGGTGGTGAGCAGTACTTC.